The rows below give T cell receptor beta chains drawn from one sample of a study of OX40 agonist ivuxolimab in advanced cancers. Sequenced by immunoSEQ multiplex PCR; TCRdb stores in-frame clones only, minus some. The data contain some 83,000 clones, roughly 90% of them singletons. The source material was CD4+ or CD8+ T cells sorted from blood, sampled in a trial of the OX40 agonist ivuxolimab. The source is an adult with an advanced solid tumor such as melanoma, head and neck, liver or kidney cancer. The CDR3 runs from the conserved cysteine through the conserved F or W. The order of the fields is J gene, D gene, V gene, clone size, CDR3 DNA, CDR3 protein. The D gene is left open where the match is weak. The listing skips clone size in some rows; elsewhere it reads once, few, many or a size class.

>TRBJ1-1|TRBD1|TRBV7-9|once
TGTGCCAGCAGCCGCCGGGGACAGATGAACACTGAAGCTTTCTTT
CASSRRGQMNTEAFF
>TRBJ2-2|-|TRBV28|-
TGTGCCAGCAGATCACAGGGTCCCCCCGGGGAGCTGTTTTTT
CASRSQGPPGELFF
>TRBJ2-7|-|TRBV27|few
TGTGCCAGCAAACAATTATCCCGGGAGTCCAACGAGCAGTACTTC
CASKQLSRESNEQYF
>TRBJ1-6|TRBD1|TRBV28|-
TGTGCCAGCAGTTCGACAGGGGGCACTAGAAATTCACCCCTCCACTTT
CASSSTGGTRNSPLHF
>TRBJ2-7|-|TRBV5-4|-
TGTGCCAGCAGCGATCCTAGCGTAGCCTACGAGCAGTACTTC
CASSDPSVAYEQYF
>TRBJ2-1|-|TRBV11-2|-
TGTGCCAGCAGCTTAGTTCTCAGAGGCGGGCAGTTCTTC
CASSLVLRGGQFF
>TRBJ1-2|TRBD1|TRBV6-6|-
TGTGCCAGCAGCCCTCAGGGGGAACGTGGCTACACCTTC
CASSPQGERGYTF
>TRBJ1-1|TRBD1|TRBV7-3|-
TGTGCCAGCAGCTTAATCGACAGGGGAACTGAAGCTTTCTTT
CASSLIDRGTEAFF
>TRBJ1-5|TRBD1|TRBV6-4|-
TGTGCCAGACCTTATTCCGGGACAGGGAGCAATCAGCCCCAGCATTTT
CARPYSGTGSNQPQHF
>TRBJ2-3|-|TRBV5-4|-
TGTGCCAGCAGCTCGTATGGGGGAATAGATACGCAGTATTTT
CASSSYGGIDTQYF
>TRBJ2-1|TRBD1|TRBV5-1|-
TGCGCCAGCAGCTCGACCGGACAGGAGATTGGCAATGAGCAGTTCTTC
CASSSTGQEIGNEQFF
>TRBJ2-7|-|TRBV6-1|-
TGTGCCAGCAGTGAATCTCACTACGAGCAGTACTTC
CASSESHYEQYF
>TRBJ1-2|-|TRBV19|-
TGTGCCAGTAGTCTCGACGGCAACTATGGCTACACCTTC
CASSLDGNYGYTF
>TRBJ2-3|-|TRBV7-8|once
TGTGCCAGCAGCTTAGGTCCCAGGGATACGCAGTATTTT
CASSLGPRDTQYF
>TRBJ2-7|-|TRBV28|-
TGTGCCAGCAGTTTGGGGCAGGGGTCGGGCGAGCAGTACTTC
CASSLGQGSGEQYF
>TRBJ1-4|TRBD1|TRBV7-9|once
TGTGCCAGCAGCTTAGGGGACAGCGATAATGAAAAACTGTTTTTT
CASSLGDSDNEKLFF
>TRBJ2-5|TRBD1|TRBV27|-
TGTGCCAGCAGTTCCGGGACAGGGTATCAGACCCAGTACTTC
CASSSGTGYQTQYF
>TRBJ2-3|-|TRBV27|-
TGTGCCAGCAGTCCCCGACAGTCCACAGATACGCAGTATTTT
CASSPRQSTDTQYF
>TRBJ2-3|-|TRBV5-1|-
TGCGCCAGCAGCTTGGCTTCCTCCTCGGGTACAGATACGCAGTATTTT
CASSLASSSGTDTQYF
>TRBJ2-5|-|TRBV19|-
TGTGCCACCCGAGATTTCGGAAGAGAGACCCAGTACTTC
CATRDFGRETQYF
>TRBJ1-2|TRBD1|TRBV28|-
TGTGCCAGCAGCCGACAGGGGATCTATGGCTACACCTTC
CASSRQGIYGYTF
>TRBJ2-7|TRBD2|TRBV11-2|-
TGTGCCAGCAGCTTGAGGGCTAGCGGGGGATACGAGCAGTACTTC
CASSLRASGGYEQYF
>TRBJ2-7|-|TRBV5-1|-
TGCGCCAGCAGTGAGTTCAACTCCTACGAGCAGTACTTC
CASSEFNSYEQYF
>TRBJ1-2|-|TRBV6-1|-
TGTGCCAGCATTCCCCTGGGGGGAACCGGCTACACCTTC
CASIPLGGTGYTF
>TRBJ2-6|-|TRBV21-1|-
TGTGCCAGCAGCAAAGCGCGGAAGGGATGGAGCTCTGGGGCCAACGTCCTGACTTTC
CASSKARKGWSSGANVLTF
>TRBJ2-1|TRBD2|TRBV7-3|-
TGTGCCAGCAGCCTTAATAGCGGGAACAATGAGCAGTTCTTC
CASSLNSGNNEQFF
>TRBJ2-7|TRBD1|TRBV7-6|-
TGTGCCAGCAGCTTAGGTCAGGGGGTGGGCGAGCAGTACTTC
CASSLGQGVGEQYF
>TRBJ1-2|-|TRBV4-2|-
TGTGCCAGCAGCCACCCCCGAGGGGGGACAAACTATGGCTACACCTTC
CASSHPRGGTNYGYTF
>TRBJ1-3|TRBD1|TRBV6-1|-
TGTGCCAGCAGACGACAGGGTGAAAACACCATATATTTT
CASRRQGENTIYF
>TRBJ2-7|-|TRBV2|few
TGTGCCAGCAGAAGGGCGGGCCACGAGCAGTACTTC
CASRRAGHEQYF
>TRBJ1-2|-|TRBV2|-
TGTGCCAGCATGAGGGATGGGTATGGCTACACCTTC
CASMRDGYGYTF
>TRBJ2-1|TRBD2|TRBV4-3|-
TGCGCCAGCAGCCAATTTATCCGGGACAGAGGGACTAGCCGACACTACAATGAGCAGTTCTTC
CASSQFIRDRGTSRHYNEQFF
>TRBJ2-3|-|TRBV7-8|-
TGTGCCAGCAGCCTTCCCCCCACAGATACGCAGTATTTT
CASSLPPTDTQYF
>TRBJ2-2|-|TRBV4-1|few
TGCGCCAGCAGCCAGCCCTCTTTGCGGGATTACGGGGAGCTGTTTTTT
CASSQPSLRDYGELFF
>TRBJ2-5|-|TRBV28|-
TGTGCCAGCAGTTTACGTGTATTACAGGGAAAGTCAGAGACCCAGTACTTC
CASSLRVLQGKSETQYF
>TRBJ2-7|TRBD1|TRBV18|-
TGTGCCAGCTCTGCCGGGACAGGGGTCTACGAGCAGTACTTC
CASSAGTGVYEQYF
>TRBJ1-3|-|TRBV4-2|-
TGTGCCAGCAGCCAAGATCATTCTGGAAACACCATATATTTT
CASSQDHSGNTIYF
>TRBJ1-4|-|TRBV18|once
TGTGCCAGCTCACCACCGGGTGGCGGCGGGGAAAAACTGTTTTTT
CASSPPGGGGEKLFF
>TRBJ2-7|-|TRBV6-5|-
TGTGCCAGCGGAGGGGGCGGGAGGTTCTCCTACGAGCAGTACTTC
CASGGGGRFSYEQYF
>TRBJ2-2|TRBD1|TRBV30|-
TGTGCCTGGAGATGGGACAGGAACACCGGGGAGCTGTTTTTT
CAWRWDRNTGELFF
>TRBJ2-5|-|TRBV5-4|-
TGTGCCAGCAGCTTGGCCGCAGGAGGGTTACAAGAGACCCAGTACTTC
CASSLAAGGLQETQYF
>TRBJ2-1|-|TRBV6-1|-
TGTGCCAGCAGTGAGGTACACTCCTATGAGCAGTTCTTC
CASSEVHSYEQFF
>TRBJ1-4|-|TRBV7-2|-
TGTGCCAGCAGCTCCAATGCCCCTGCAACTAATGAAAAACTGTTTTTT
CASSSNAPATNEKLFF
>TRBJ1-1|TRBD1|TRBV5-6|-
TGTGCCAGCAGCTTGTGGACAGGGGGCGCGGGGACTGAAGCTTTCTTT
CASSLWTGGAGTEAFF
>TRBJ2-1|-|TRBV30|many
TGTGCCTGGAGAAAGCAGGTTGAGCAGTTCTTC
CAWRKQVEQFF
>TRBJ2-7|TRBD1|TRBV27|-
TGTGCCAGCAGTGCAGGGGGCCGGGTCCGTCGGGAGCAGTACTTC
CASSAGGRVRREQYF
>TRBJ1-4|-|TRBV6-1|-
TGTGCCAGCAGTGCCCCGGGGGGATTAACAACTAATGAAAAACTGTTTTTT
CASSAPGGLTTNEKLFF
>TRBJ1-3|-|TRBV5-1|-
TGCGCCAGCAGCTTGGAAACAGGGTCTGGAAACACCATATATTTT
CASSLETGSGNTIYF
>TRBJ2-3|-|TRBV6-4|-
TGTGCCAGCAGTGCCCGGGACAGCACAGATACGCAGTATTTT
CASSARDSTDTQYF
>TRBJ2-2|-|TRBV30|-
TGTGTCTGGAGTGTACTCGGAGGGGCCGGGGAGCTGTTTTTT
CVWSVLGGAGELFF
>TRBJ1-6|-|TRBV11-3|-
TGTGCCAGCAGTCCAACATCAGGGAATAATTCACCCCTCCACTTT
CASSPTSGNNSPLHF
>TRBJ2-3|TRBD1|TRBV5-4|-
TGTGCCAGCAGCTTGGGGGCAGGACAGGGGGACGAAGATACGCAGTATTTT
CASSLGAGQGDEDTQYF
>TRBJ1-3|-|TRBV19|-
TGTGCCAGTAGTGCTCGCGGAGGGTATGGAAACACCATATATTTT
CASSARGGYGNTIYF
>TRBJ2-3|-|TRBV4-3|-
TGCGCCAGCAGCCAAGAAAGGGTGGGCACAGATACGCAGTATTTT
CASSQERVGTDTQYF